This T cell receptor beta chain was sequenced in a study of blood T cell repertoires in COVID-19. The overall study: Italy, Spain and the United States were the sources of the convalescent and acute COVID-19 samples. In each case, the material was cDNA or gDNA derived from T cells, B-cell-depleted T cells, or PBMCs.

Per the original data handling: Scientists estimated how many nucleated cells there were by amplifying reference gene primers. Assay used: immunoSEQ multiplex PCR; TCRdb lists only in-frame clones, some missing. V, J and clone size are those of that table, while D and trimming were read from the DNA. Of approximately 200,000 clones listed, 80% to 90% are singletons. Per germline, CDR1 MGHDK and CDR2 SYGVNS. The ends were cut back, 6 bases at V and 9 bases at J, with 18 bases in the middle. This CDR3 has 14 residues. Participants were aged about 18 to 100 years from roughly 25 US areas. The receptor was isolated from a woman between 18 and 30 years old in a cohort exposed to, infected with or recovered from COVID-19 (not recorded which). The sample consisted of PBMCs or T cells enriched from blood (not recorded which). The genes are TRBV25-1 and TRBJ2-1; a possible D gene is TRBD2 (5 bases). The CDR3 is CASSPTGLAGEQFF. For the CDR3, the DNA is TGTGCCAGCAGCCCAACTGGACTGGCTGGTGAGCAGTTCTTC.